A selection of T cell receptor beta chains follows, all from one sample in a study of a mutant IDH1 vaccine in newly diagnosed glioma. Their antigens are not known. The data were produced by immunoSEQ multiplex PCR, yet TCRdb's version contains in-frame clones alone and is incomplete. The sample includes tens of thousands of clones, around 83% of them seen just once. Sequences were derived from PBMCs, sampled from a glioma patient whose treatment included an IDH1 peptide vaccine. These receptors originate from a man in his thirties or forties with glioma. Both conserved end residues are part of each CDR3. The D gene is left open where the match is weak. Clone size is given for some rows only: seen once, a few or many times, or a class if the clone is expanded.

TRBJ1-1	.	.	TRBV2	CASRQGDVGGTEAFF	TGTGCCAGCAGACAAGGGGACGTAGGAGGCACTGAAGCTTTCTTT
TRBJ2-5	.	.	TRBV5-1	CASSFSVFDTKETQYF	TGCGCCAGCAGCTTTTCTGTTTTCGACACCAAAGAGACCCAGTACTTC
TRBJ2-1	.	.	TRBV11-3	CASSLAGGGNEQFF	TGTGCCAGCAGCCTCGCTGGGGGCGGGAATGAGCAGTTCTTC
TRBJ2-1	once	.	TRBV5-1	CASSSSGGLTPRPYNEQFF	TGCGCCAGCAGCTCCTCAGGGGGACTTACGCCACGGCCTTACAATGAGCAGTTCTTC
TRBJ2-1	.	.	TRBV5-1	CASSDGTTNNEQFF	TGCGCCAGCAGCGACGGGACCACCAACAATGAGCAGTTCTTC
TRBJ1-1	few	.	TRBV28	CASSYPRTEPEAEAFF	TGTGCCAGCAGTTACCCACGGACAGAACCGGAGGCTGAAGCTTTCTTT
TRBJ2-2	.	.	TRBV5-4	CASSFRALPRGTGELFF	TGTGCCAGCAGCTTCCGGGCCCTTCCGCGAGGGACCGGGGAGCTGTTTTTT
TRBJ2-1	.	.	TRBV14	CASSSWHRDTFSYNEQFF	TGTGCCAGCAGCAGCTGGCACCGGGACACCTTCTCCTACAATGAGCAGTTCTTC
TRBJ2-1	.	TRBD1	TRBV5-6	CASKSQQGARLPFF	TGTGCCAGCAAGAGCCAACAGGGGGCGCGTCTTCCGTTCTTC
TRBJ1-1	.	.	TRBV11-2	CASSLFTPPKAAFF	TGTGCCAGCAGCTTATTCACACCCCCTAAAGCGGCTTTCTTT
TRBJ2-7	.	TRBD2	TRBV27	CASTGRGLAGYEQYF	TGTGCCAGCACAGGAAGGGGACTAGCGGGGTACGAGCAGTACTTC
TRBJ2-3	.	.	TRBV29-1	CSVAKGGHTDTQYF	TGCAGCGTAGCGAAGGGCGGTCACACAGATACGCAGTATTTT
TRBJ1-1	.	TRBD1	TRBV10-2	CASTTGQVNTEAFF	TGCGCCAGCACCACCGGACAGGTGAACACTGAAGCTTTCTTT
TRBJ1-3	.	.	TRBV19	CASRGPYGNTIYF	TGTGCCAGTAGGGGTCCTTATGGAAACACCATATATTTT
TRBJ1-6	.	.	TRBV5-1	CASSPDSYNSPLHF	TGCGCCAGCAGCCCAGACAGCTATAATTCACCCCTCCACTTT
TRBJ2-1	.	TRBD1	TRBV11-2	CASSETGGAYNEQFF	TGTGCCAGCAGCGAAACAGGGGGAGCCTACAATGAGCAGTTCTTC
TRBJ1-2	.	.	TRBV19	CASSQPPGGYTF	TGTGCCAGTAGTCAACCTCCCGGCGGCTACACCTTC
TRBJ1-1	.	TRBD1	TRBV19	CASSRSTGGRAFF	TGTGCCAGTAGTAGGTCGACAGGGGGCAGAGCTTTCTTT
TRBJ1-1	.	.	TRBV20-1	CSARELVEAFF	TGCAGTGCTAGAGAACTCGTTGAAGCTTTCTTT
TRBJ2-2	.	.	TRBV14	CASSQVRGNTGELFF	TGTGCCAGCAGCCAAGTTAGGGGAAACACCGGGGAGCTGTTTTTT
TRBJ2-6	once	.	TRBV2	CASSERGSGSGANVLTF	TGTGCCAGCAGTGAACGGGGTTCTGGCTCTGGGGCCAACGTCCTGACTTTC
TRBJ1-2	.	TRBD1	TRBV6-1	CASREGQGASGYTF	TGTGCCAGCAGGGAGGGACAGGGGGCGAGTGGCTACACCTTC
TRBJ2-7	.	.	TRBV6-6	CASSLSIYEQYF	TGTGCCAGCAGCCTTAGCATCTACGAGCAGTACTTC
TRBJ2-5	once	.	TRBV23-1	CASSQDQGPRGDQETQYF	TGCGCCAGCAGTCAAGACCAGGGGCCGCGAGGGGACCAAGAGACCCAGTACTTC
TRBJ2-5	once	TRBD1	TRBV19	CASKPRTGGYQETQYF	TGTGCCAGCAAACCGAGAACAGGGGGGTACCAAGAGACCCAGTACTTC
TRBJ1-2	.	.	TRBV29-1	CSVGQNYGYTF	TGCAGCGTCGGACAGAACTATGGCTACACCTTC
TRBJ1-6	.	.	TRBV7-2	CASSRLSYNSPLHF	TGTGCCAGCAGCAGACTCTCCTATAATTCACCCCTCCACTTT
TRBJ1-2	.	.	TRBV27	CASSSPDNGNYGYTF	TGTGCCAGCAGTTCCCCCGATAACGGGAACTATGGCTACACCTTC
TRBJ1-1	.	.	TRBV25-1	CASSSNLGALDTEAFF	TGTGCCAGCAGTTCGAACCTAGGTGCCCTAGACACTGAAGCTTTCTTT
TRBJ1-2	.	.	TRBV7-9	CASSLKEKTGYTF	TGTGCCAGCAGCTTAAAGGAAAAAACTGGCTACACCTTC
TRBJ2-2	.	TRBD1	TRBV5-4	CASSLARGKLFF	TGTGCCAGCAGCTTGGCCAGGGGGAAGCTGTTTTTT
TRBJ1-1	.	TRBD1	TRBV6-1	CASIRQGANTEAFF	TGTGCCAGCATTCGACAGGGGGCCAACACTGAAGCTTTCTTT
TRBJ1-1	.	TRBD1	TRBV19	CASATGATEAFF	TGTGCCAGTGCGACAGGGGCCACTGAAGCTTTCTTT
TRBJ1-1	few	.	TRBV6-1	CASSAVWEGVTEAFF	TGTGCCAGCAGTGCGGTGTGGGAAGGGGTCACTGAAGCTTTCTTT
TRBJ2-7	.	TRBD1	TRBV4-1	CASSRGGDRDYEQYF	TGCGCCAGCAGCCGCGGTGGGGACAGGGACTACGAGCAGTACTTC
TRBJ1-1	.	.	TRBV13	CASSLRQLRDTEAFF	TGTGCCAGCAGCTTAAGACAGCTCCGAGACACTGAAGCTTTCTTT
TRBJ1-2	few	.	TRBV15	CATSRPTHAGPKGYTF	TGTGCCACCAGCAGACCCACCCATGCCGGGCCCAAGGGCTACACCTTC
TRBJ2-7	.	TRBD2	TRBV23-1	CASSQWGGFCYEQYF	TGCGCCAGCAGTCAATGGGGGGGATTCTGCTACGAGCAGTACTTC
TRBJ1-2	.	.	TRBV30	CAWEKSGIIWRGYTF	TGTGCCTGGGAGAAGAGCGGGATTATATGGCGCGGCTACACCTTC
TRBJ1-2	.	.	TRBV25-1	CASSARINAEGGYTF	TGTGCCAGCAGTGCGCGAATAAATGCTGAGGGTGGCTACACCTTC
TRBJ2-7	.	.	TRBV7-9	CASSSALYEQYF	TGTGCCAGCAGCTCGGCCTTATACGAGCAGTACTTC
TRBJ2-7	.	.	TRBV11-2	CASSRGHELYEQYF	TGTGCCAGCAGCCGCGGACACGAGCTATACGAGCAGTACTTC
TRBJ2-6	.	.	TRBV6-5	CASSQVSSGANVLTF	TGTGCCAGCAGTCAAGTAAGCTCTGGGGCCAACGTCCTGACTTTC
TRBJ1-6	once	.	TRBV2	CASTPSWGNSPLHF	TGTGCCAGCACCCCTAGTTGGGGGAATTCACCCCTCCACTTT
TRBJ1-2	.	.	TRBV29-1	CSVEEGGAYGYTF	TGCAGCGTTGAAGAAGGGGGGGCCTATGGCTACACCTTC
TRBJ2-2	.	TRBD1	TRBV19	CASSIIDRVTGELFF	TGTGCCAGTAGTATAATCGACAGGGTCACCGGGGAGCTGTTTTTT
TRBJ2-7	.	.	TRBV7-8	CASSSGPGPNLKQYF	TGTGCCAGCAGCTCAGGCCCGGGCCCCAATCTTAAGCAGTACTTC
TRBJ2-7	.	TRBD2	TRBV9	CASSVVGTSVSEQYF	TGTGCCAGCAGCGTAGTGGGGACTAGCGTCAGCGAGCAGTACTTC
TRBJ2-3	.	.	TRBV5-4	CAGKVGPPNTDTQYF	TGTGCCGGAAAGGTGGGGCCGCCTAACACAGATACGCAGTATTTT
TRBJ1-1	.	.	TRBV19	CASTVGRMNTEAFF	TGTGCCAGTACCGTGGGACGGATGAACACTGAAGCTTTCTTT
TRBJ1-5	.	.	TRBV5-1	CASSPIPDQPQHF	TGCGCCAGCAGCCCGATCCCAGATCAGCCCCAGCATTTT
TRBJ2-1	.	TRBD1	TRBV5-5	CASSPSWGQGNEQFF	TGTGCCAGCAGCCCCTCCTGGGGACAGGGCAATGAGCAGTTCTTC
TRBJ1-2	.	TRBD1	TRBV5-4	CASSSGQGFFSNYGYTF	TGTGCCAGCAGCTCAGGACAGGGCTTCTTCTCCAACTATGGCTACACCTTC
TRBJ2-7	.	TRBD2	TRBV11-2	CASSQTQRGLGYEQYF	TGTGCCAGCAGCCAAACCCAGCGGGGACTCGGCTACGAGCAGTACTTC